A single sample gave rise to the 21 T cell receptor beta chains below, sequenced in a study of identical twins (dated by TCRdb to about 2016). The library was produced with 5' RACE. The instrument given in TCRdb is Illumina HiSeq 2000. The public reads were quality trimmed at Q25 with fastp and then assembled into clones with MiXCR by TCRdb, keeping productive beta chains. CDR3 protein sequences are deduplicated, and each keeps its most common genes and DNA. This sample lists hundreds of thousands of distinct CDR3 sequences; 8.6% were detected once. Roughly 0.97% of the sample is held by the ten biggest clonotypes. The data were also submitted as part of a second study, on yellow fever vaccine responses in identical twins.

The sequencing sample was made of PBMCs. The receptors come from a young woman in good health.

This clonotype came up a few times. CDR3 coding DNA: TGTGCCGGCGTGGGGTATCAAGAGACCCAGTACTTC. Amino acids: CAGVGYQETQYF. The V and J genes are TRBV2 and TRBJ2-5, with D uncertain. This CDR3 has 12 residues. Germline lookup yields CDR1 SNHLY and CDR2 FYNNEI. Trimming stripped 11 bases from V and 2 bases from J, with 12 bases between.

This clonotype was detected a few times. This chain connects TRBV24-1 to TRBJ2-3; D gene uncertain. Germline CDR1 is KGHDR and CDR2 is SFDVKD. The CDR3 runs to 14 residues. Trimming pared 7 bases from V and 1 base from J, leaving 11 bases between. The CDR3 nucleotides are TGTGCCACCAGATCGTCCCGGGGCACAGATACGCAGTATTTT. Translated: CATRSSRGTDTQYF.

This clonotype has ten or more counts. The chain uses TRBV20-1 and TRBJ1-5; D not certain. This CDR3 spans 14 amino acids. Trimming left V 0 bases short and J 1 base short, with 7 bases between. Germline assignment: CDR1 DFQATT and CDR2 SNEGSKA (reference sequence). The CDR3 here is CSARDARSNQPQHF. The CDR3, as DNA: TGCAGTGCTAGAGACGCAAGGAGCAATCAGCCCCAGCATTTT.

This clonotype has a handful of counts. This sequence joins TRBV7-3 and TRBJ2-1, with 8 bases that match TRBD1. This CDR3 is built from 15 residues. CDR1 and CDR2 (germline): SGHTA, FQGTGA. With V trimmed by 4 bases and J by 2 bases, 4 bases remained unmatched. The CDR3 here is CASSSTGDPYNEQFF. CDR3 nucleotides: TGTGCCAGCAGCTCGACAGGGGACCCCTACAATGAGCAGTTCTTC.

This clonotype was observed many times. This chain uses TRBV7-9 with TRBJ2-5; D not resolved. V shed 5 bases and J shed 6 bases, with 19 bases lying between them. The CDR3 contains 15 residues. CDR1 and CDR2 (germline): SEHNR, FQNEAQ (reference sequence). The CDR3 reads CASSPVLGNVQTQYF. CDR3 in DNA: TGTGCCAGCAGCCCCGTATTGGGAAATGTGCAGACCCAGTACTTC.

This chain connects TRBV11-2 to TRBJ2-7; the D gene is possibly TRBD2 (6 bases). Trimming removed 5 bases at V and 2 bases at J, with 10 bases between. From germline, CDR1 is SGHAT and CDR2 FQNNGV. This CDR3 comprises 13 residues. The CDR3 spells CASSIRLAYEQYF. The CDR3 DNA follows: TGTGCCAGCAGCATAAGACTAGCCTACGAGCAGTACTTC. Using reference TRBV11-2 and TRBJ2-7 for the parts outside the CDR3, the full variable domain is EAGVAQSPRYKIIEKRQSVAFWCNPISGHATLYWYQQILGQGPKLLIQFQNNGVVDDSQLPKDRFSAERLKGVDSTLKIQPAKLEDSAVYLCASSIRLAYEQYFGPGTRLTVT.

The J gene is TRBJ2-7, the V gene TRBV5-1, with 9 bases aligning to TRBD1. The junction had 8 bases not matched to a gene; V was cut back by 4 bases and J by 6 bases. Germline V gene data show CDR1 as SGHRS and CDR2 as YFSETQ. The length of the CDR3 is 14 residues. The CDR3 spells CASSREQGAVEQYF. For the CDR3, the DNA is TGCGCCAGCAGCAGAGAACAGGGGGCTGTCGAGCAGTACTTC.

The V and J genes are TRBV4-3 and TRBJ1-2; 7 nucleotides match TRBD1. The CDR3 loop spans 15 amino acids. Germline V gives CDR1 LGHNA, CDR2 YSLEER. V lost 0 bases, J lost 7 bases, and 8 bases stayed unmatched. In nucleotides, the CDR3 is TGCGCCAGCAGCCAAGATCCCGAGGACAGGACTGGCTACACCTTC. Its protein product is CASSQDPEDRTGYTF.

The J gene is TRBJ1-1, the V gene TRBV29-1; 8 nucleotides line up with TRBD1. The CDR3 sequence is 12 residues long. The germline gives CDR1 SQVTM, CDR2 ANQGSEA. Trimming cost V 7 bases and J 3 bases; bases outside gene matches: 4. The CDR3: CSASGGHTEAFF. The CDR3 coding sequence is TGCAGCGCCTCAGGGGGCCACACTGAAGCTTTCTTT.

This clonotype was detected only a few times. The J gene is TRBJ2-7, the V gene TRBV11-2, with no clear D. The V and J ends lost 4 bases and 1 base respectively, with 11 bases between them. CDR1 is SGHAT and CDR2 is FQNNGV in the germline V gene. This CDR3 is built from 14 residues. The CDR3, as DNA: TGTGCCAGCAGCTGGGTGGGCGGTTCCTACGAGCAGTACTTC. It yields the protein CASSWVGGSYEQYF.

This clonotype was detected a few times. This rearrangement joins TRBV6-2 or TRBV6-3 to TRBJ2-1; 14 bases are a match to TRBD2. Germline CDR1 MNHEY, CDR2 SVGEGT. V trimming: 4 bases; J trimming: 11 bases; junction bases outside the gene matches: 4. The length of the CDR3 is 14 residues. The CDR3 region is CASSLGLAGDKQFF. The CDR3 DNA sequence: TGTGCCAGCAGTTTGGGACTAGCGGGAGATAAGCAGTTCTTC.

This clonotype was observed a few times. The CDR3 is CASSSRGGDQETQYF. CDR3 DNA sequence: TGTGCCAGCAGCTCCCGAGGGGGGGACCAAGAGACCCAGTACTTC. This rearrangement joins TRBV11-2 to TRBJ2-5, with D tentatively TRBD2 (7 bases). This CDR3 spans 15 amino acids. Germline CDR1 is SGHAT and CDR2 is FQNNGV. V lost 4 bases to trimming and J lost 0 bases, with 12 bases between them.

This clonotype has only a few counts. The CDR3 sequence is CAISEGSYNEQFF. For the CDR3, the DNA is TGTGCCATCAGCGAGGGCTCCTACAATGAGCAGTTCTTC. The V call is TRBV10-3, the J call TRBJ2-1, with D possibly being TRBD2 (5 bases). The CDR3 totals 13 residues. Trimming shortened V by 6 bases and J by 0 bases, and 6 bases separated the two germline ends. From germline, CDR1 is ENHRY and CDR2 SYGVKD.

This clonotype has just a few counts. The CDR3 nucleotides are TGTGCCAGCAGCCCCGGGACAGACGAGCAGTACTTC. The encoded protein is CASSPGTDEQYF. This chain uses TRBV7-3 with TRBJ2-7; TRBD1 matches at 7 bases. Germline V gene sequence: CDR1 SGHTA, CDR2 FQGTGA. After removal of 5 bases from V and 5 bases from J, the junction contained 3 bases not matched to a gene. The CDR3 runs 12 residues.

This clonotype was picked up many times. The chain is built from TRBV7-9 and TRBJ2-1; 10 bases are a match to TRBD1. The length of the CDR3 is 15 residues. Looked up from germline, CDR1 is SEHNR and CDR2 is FQNEAQ (reference sequence). V was clipped by 3 bases and J by 7 bases; unmatched bases: 6. CDR3 in DNA: TGTGCCAGCAGCTTCGGACAGGGGGAGAGGAATGAGCAGTTCTTC. Amino acid sequence: CASSFGQGERNEQFF. Full variable domain (missing parts from reference TRBV7-9 and TRBJ2-1): DTGVSQNPRHKITKRGQNVTFRCDPISEHNRLYWYRQTLGQGPEFLTYFQNEAQLEKSRLLSDRFSAERPKGSFSTLEIQRTEQGDSAMYLCASSFGQGERNEQFFGPGTRLTVL.

This clonotype has ten or more counts. The CDR3 is CATYSFAGGLHGEQFF. Here the CDR3 DNA reads TGTGCCACCTACTCGTTTGCAGGGGGCCTCCATGGTGAGCAGTTCTTC. The chain recombines TRBV27 with TRBJ2-1; TRBD1 agrees at 8 bases. J lost 9 bases, V lost 10 bases, and 20 bases had no gene match. The CDR3 has 16 amino acids. The germline gives CDR1 MNHEY, CDR2 SMNVEV (reference sequence).

This clonotype occurred many times. V is TRBV12-3 or TRBV12-4 and J is TRBJ2-7; D not certain. The CDR3 runs to 16 residues. Trimming shortened V by 1 base and J by 0 bases, and 13 bases separated the two germline ends. The CDR3: CASSLEVREISYEQYF. CDR3 coding DNA: TGTGCCAGCAGTTTAGAGGTTAGAGAGATCTCCTACGAGCAGTACTTC.

The rearrangement joins TRBV7-9 to TRBJ2-7, with D possibly TRBD2 on 6 matching bases. The CDR3 runs 16 residues. The germline CDR1 and CDR2 sequences are SEHNR and FQNEAQ (reference sequence). Trimming took 1 base from V and 2 from J, leaving 15 bases between them. Here the CDR3 DNA reads TGTGCCAGCAGCTTAGTGGCGGGGCGTACAACCTACGAGCAGTACTTC. Amino acids: CASSLVAGRTTYEQYF.

J is TRBJ2-7 and V is TRBV28; D possibly uses TRBD1 or TRBD2 (7 bases each). The CDR3 contains 15 residues. V was pared by 5 bases and J by 2 bases, with 16 bases between. CDR1 and CDR2 from the germline V gene are MDHEN and SYDVKM. The CDR3 reads CASSPRGGWAYEQYF. Written as DNA, the CDR3 is TGTGCCAGCAGTCCCAGGGGGGGGTGGGCCTACGAGCAGTACTTC. Supplemented by reference TRBV28 and TRBJ2-7, the full variable domain reads DVKVTQSSRYLVKRTGEKVFLECVQDMDHENMFWYRQDPGLGLRLIYFSYDVKMKEKGDIPEGYSVSREKKERFSLILESASTNQTSMYLCASSPRGGWAYEQYFGPGTRLTVT.

The V call is TRBV20-1, the J call TRBJ2-1; a possible D gene is TRBD2 (5 bases). This CDR3 has 15 amino acids. Germline V lookup: CDR1 DFQATT, CDR2 SNEGSKA (reference sequence). Trimming removed 7 bases at V and 5 bases at J, with 21 bases between. CDR3 region: CSGGRGAGLDNEQFF. Written as DNA, the CDR3 is TGCAGTGGTGGCCGGGGTGCAGGCCTTGACAATGAGCAGTTCTTC.

This clonotype was seen ten or more times. The J gene is TRBJ2-7, the V gene TRBV5-6, with 10 bases identical to TRBD1. Germline CDR1 reads SGHDT; CDR2 reads YYEEEE. The CDR3 loop spans 14 amino acids. V lost 5 bases and J lost 3; bases outside the gene matches: 5. CDR3 in amino acids: CASRKGQGFYEQYF. The CDR3 nucleotides read TGTGCCAGCAGGAAGGGACAGGGGTTCTACGAGCAGTACTTC.